These 15 T cell receptor beta chains share one sample of origin, sequenced in a study of Ad26.COV2.S vaccination and SARS-CoV-2 variants. TCRdb keeps only in-frame clones here, not all; method: immunoSEQ multiplex PCR. The table lists some 340,000 clones, approximately 80% of them singletons. Treatment described: some 20 received Ad26.COV2.S at low or high dose, single or two shots; about 5 received placebo; per-sample allocation not given. Day 63 following the first vaccine or placebo injection was when the samples were taken. This specimen was peripheral blood, taken in a trial of Ad26.COV2.S vaccine versus placebo. These TCRs come from a person aged 18-65 years who received the Ad26.COV2.S COVID-19 vaccine or a placebo.

The chain uses TRBV11-1 and TRBJ2-1; D not resolved. The CDR3 length is 15 residues. V lost 1 base and J lost 0, with 7 bases in between. Per germline, CDR1 SGHAT and CDR2 FQDESV (reference sequence). DNA of the CDR3: TGTGCCAGCAGCTTAGAAGCGATCTCCTACAATGAGCAGTTCTTC. This translates into CASSLEAISYNEQFF.

This clone has only a few counts. The CDR3 DNA sequence: TGCGCCAGCAGCCAAGGGACAGGGGATTCACCCCTCCACTTT. This codes for CASSQGTGDSPLHF. The rearrangement uses TRBV4-1 and TRBJ1-6; TRBD1 agrees at 9 bases. The CDR3 totals 14 residues. V lost 1 base to trimming and J lost 8 bases; unmatched junction nucleotides: 0. CDR1 and CDR2 (germline): MGHRA, YSYEKL.

The V gene is TRBV3-1 (or the pseudogene TRBV3-2), the J gene TRBJ2-3; D uncertain. The CDR3 spans 12 residues. Trimming pared 6 bases from V and 9 bases from J, leaving 13 bases between. Germline V CDR1 and CDR2: LGHDT, YNNKEL (reference sequence). CDR3 coding DNA: TGTGCCAGCAGTCTGACCCAGAGCACGCAGTATTTT. Translating it yields CASSLTQSTQYF.

Only one count was recorded for this clone. The chain joins TRBV14 to TRBJ1-2, with D hard to call. Trimming pared 0 bases from V and 0 bases from J, leaving 14 bases between. Germline CDR1 and CDR2: SGHDN and FVKESK. This CDR3 region has 17 residues. The CDR3 DNA is TGTGCCAGCAGCCAAGATCTTCTCGTAGAAGCTAACTATGGCTACACCTTC. Protein: CASSQDLLVEANYGYTF.

The rearrangement links TRBV12-5 to TRBJ1-4, with TRBD1 matching 7 bases. With 6 bases clipped from V and 7 bases from J, the junction kept 17 bases outside the gene matches. The CDR3 is 17 amino acids. Germline assignment: CDR1 LGHNT and CDR2 FRNRAP. CDR3 bases: TGTGCTAGTGGGTTTGGTGGGGGACTCCGGGACAGTGAAAAACTGTTTTTT. The encoded protein is CASGFGGGLRDSEKLFF.

This chain uses TRBV7-2 with TRBJ1-2; no reliable D call. The V and J ends lost 1 base and 6 bases respectively, with 12 bases between them. The CDR3 is made up of 14 amino acids. CDR1 and CDR2 from the germline V gene are SGHTA and FQGNSA. CDR3: CASSLGIGRHGYTF. CDR3 nucleotide sequence: TGTGCCAGCAGCTTAGGCATCGGGAGGCATGGCTACACCTTC.

The chain employs TRBV18 and TRBJ2-2, with 9 bases identical to TRBD2. Germline V gives CDR1 KGHSH, CDR2 LQKENI. This CDR3 has 16 amino acids. The V and J ends lost 3 bases and 6 bases, in that order; junction bases with no gene match: 8. The CDR3 reads CASSPQTSGGSGELFF. The CDR3 bases are TGTGCCAGCTCACCCCAGACCAGCGGGGGGTCCGGGGAGCTGTTTTTT.

The CDR3 DNA sequence: TGTGCCAGCAGCACACCAACCACAGGGTTCATTCAGTACTTC. Its translation is CASSTPTTGFIQYF. V usage is TRBV6-2 or TRBV6-3 and J usage is TRBJ2-4, with a possible D match to TRBD1 (6 bases). V lost 6 bases and J 9 bases, leaving 18 bases between the germline ends. Germline V gene lookup returns CDR1 MNHEY and CDR2 SVGEGT. CDR3 length: 14 residues.

This chain connects TRBV11-2 to TRBJ2-7, with TRBD2 as a possible D gene (5 bases). The CDR3 spans 15 residues. Germline assignment: CDR1 SGHAT and CDR2 FQNNGV. V lost 6 bases and J 1 base, leaving 16 bases between the germline ends. The CDR3 DNA reads as TGTGCCAGCAGAGGACTGCGGCGGAATTCCTACGAGCAGTACTTC. It yields the protein CASRGLRRNSYEQYF.

The chain recombines TRBV6-5 with TRBJ2-7; either TRBD1 or TRBD2 may fit D (5 bases each). The germline CDR1 and CDR2 sequences are MNHEY and SVGAGI. V was clipped by 5 bases and J by 4 bases, with 9 bases between them. This CDR3 comprises 12 residues. Here the CDR3 reads CASSPEGYEQYF. In nucleotides, the CDR3 is TGTGCCAGCAGTCCTGAGGGGTACGAGCAGTACTTC.

The rearrangement joins TRBV5-1 to TRBJ2-4; D gene uncertain. The germline CDR1 and CDR2 sequences are SGHRS and YFSETQ. With 4 bases removed from V and 8 bases from J, the gap between germline ends came to 22 bases. CDR3 length equals 16 residues. The CDR3 sequence is CASSLQNSPGLDIQYF. Written as DNA, the CDR3 is TGCGCCAGCAGCCTACAAAACAGTCCCGGCCTTGACATTCAGTACTTC. Using reference TRBV5-1 and TRBJ2-4 for the parts outside the CDR3, the full variable domain is KAGVTQTPRYLIKTRGQQVTLSCSPISGHRSVSWYQQTPGQGLQFLFEYFSETQRNKGNFPGRFSGRQFSNSRSEMNVSTLELGDSALYLCASSLQNSPGLDIQYFGAGTRLSVL.

The rearrangement joins TRBV19 to TRBJ1-6; TRBD1 agrees at 8 bases. The CDR3 extends over 16 amino acids. V lost 5 bases to trimming and J lost 7 bases; unmatched junction nucleotides: 10. CDR1 is LNHDA and CDR2 is SQIVND in the germline V gene (reference sequence). The CDR3: CASSFFRGQENSPLHF. The DNA for the CDR3 is TGTGCCAGTAGTTTTTTCCGGGGACAGGAAAATTCACCCCTCCACTTT. The whole variable domain, remainder taken from reference TRBV19 and TRBJ1-6, is DGGITQSPKYLFRKEGQNVTLSCEQNLNHDAMYWYRQDPGQGLRLIYYSQIVNDFQKGDIAEGYSVSREKKESFPLTVTSAQKNPTAFYLCASSFFRGQENSPLHFGNGTRLTVT.

This chain joins TRBV20-1 and TRBJ1-2; TRBD1 matches 7 bases. The CDR3 totals 14 residues. The junction had 13 bases not matched to a gene; V was cut back by 6 bases and J by 6 bases. In germline, CDR1 is DFQATT, CDR2 SNEGSKA (reference sequence). For the CDR3, the DNA is TGCAGTGCCAGTCAAACAGGGGTGGGAGATGGCTACACCTTC. Its protein product is CSASQTGVGDGYTF.

The chain links TRBV2 to TRBJ1-5; 7 bases are shared with TRBD1. CDR3 length equals 15 residues. CDR1 is SNHLY and CDR2 is FYNNEI in the germline V gene. The V segment lost 3 bases and the J segment 4 bases; nucleotides outside the gene matches: 6. CDR3 nucleotide sequence: TGTGCCAGCAGTGACTTCAGGGGGGAGAATCAGCCCCAGCATTTT. Encoded protein: CASSDFRGENQPQHF.

The chain is built from TRBV10-3 and TRBJ2-1; TRBD2 agrees at 8 bases. CDR1 is ENHRY and CDR2 is SYGVKD in the germline V gene. The trim removed 7 bases at V and 4 bases at J, leaving 6 bases unmatched. This CDR3 contains 14 residues. CDR3 protein: CAIMMAGGYNEQFF. In nucleotides, the CDR3 is TGTGCCATCATGATGGCGGGGGGTTACAATGAGCAGTTCTTC.